What follows are 14 T cell receptor beta chains derived from one specimen sequenced in a study of cytomegalovirus exposure and HLA in healthy donors. Vbeta (60) and Jbeta (13) primers were used in the PCR. Clones were sequenced by immunoSEQ multiplex PCR, and TCRdb holds only the in-frame ones, with some missing. The sample lists 150,000 or so clones; around 81% were seen once. Sequenced sample: PBMCs. These TCRs come from a middle-aged man in good health and CMV-seronegative.

The gene calls are TRBV6-1 and TRBJ1-1; the match to TRBD1 covers 7 bases. The germline V gene encodes CDR1 MNHNS and CDR2 SASEGT. The CDR3 contains 20 residues. V lost 4 bases, J lost 2 bases, and 22 bases stayed unmatched. The CDR3 coding sequence is TGTGCCAGCAGTGCCAGGCCCCTAGCCCAGGGACAGACCACTAACACTGAAGCTTTCTTT. Amino acids: CASSARPLAQGQTTNTEAFF.

The chain links TRBV4-1 to TRBJ1-1; no clear D. The V gene's germline CDR1 is MGHRA and CDR2 YSYEKL. This CDR3 has 16 residues. Trimming took off 0 bases at V and 0 bases at J, with 11 bases between the two ends. Here the CDR3 reads CASSQDRWAMNTEAFF. DNA for the CDR3: TGCGCCAGCAGCCAAGATCGGTGGGCCATGAACACTGAAGCTTTCTTT.

V usage is TRBV5-1 and J usage is TRBJ1-3; perhaps TRBD1 as D (6 bases). The V end was cut by 1 base, the J end by 4 bases, with 9 bases between. CDR1 SGHRS and CDR2 YFSETQ come from the germline V gene. The CDR3 is 14 amino acids. CDR3 region: CASSLTGRGNTIYF. CDR3 sequence (DNA): TGCGCCAGCAGCTTGACAGGGAGAGGAAACACCATATATTTT.

This clone was counted a single time. The chain couples TRBV28 to TRBJ1-1; perhaps TRBD1 as D (5 bases). This CDR3 comprises 17 residues. CDR1 is MDHEN and CDR2 is SYDVKM in the germline V gene. Deletions cut 2 bases from V and 1 base from J, with 17 bases between. The chain's CDR3 is CASSLSGLGPGNTEAFF. CDR3 DNA sequence: TGTGCCAGCAGTTTAAGTGGATTGGGGCCGGGGAACACTGAAGCTTTCTTT.

The genes are TRBV5-1 and TRBJ2-3; TRBD1 matches at 11 bases. The CDR3 is made up of 16 amino acids. Germline V gene sequence: CDR1 SGHRS, CDR2 YFSETQ. J gave up 6 bases and V 0 bases, and 6 bases lay outside the gene matches. The chain's CDR3 is CASSLARTGGEDTQYF. The CDR3 DNA follows: TGCGCCAGCAGCTTGGCCAGGACAGGGGGCGAGGATACGCAGTATTTT.

The rearrangement links TRBV6-6 to TRBJ1-5; D perhaps matches TRBD1 (5 bases). V was shortened by 0 bases and J by 2 bases, with 8 bases between the two germline ends. The germline CDR1 and CDR2 sequences are MNHNY and SVGAGI (reference sequence). The CDR3 has 15 amino acids. CDR3 amino acids: CASSYSGVGNQPQHF. In nucleotides, the CDR3 is TGTGCCAGCAGTTACTCAGGGGTAGGCAATCAGCCCCAGCATTTT.

The chain joins TRBV6-5 to TRBJ2-1, with a possible D match to TRBD2 (6 bases). Trimming shortened V by 6 bases and J by 7 bases, and 22 bases separated the two germline ends. The CDR3 spans 16 residues. The germline CDR1 and CDR2 sequences are MNHEY and SVGAGI. CDR3 amino acids: CASSYTDEGGGNEQFF. In DNA form, the CDR3 reads TGTGCCAGCAGCTACACCGATGAGGGAGGAGGGAATGAGCAGTTCTTC.

The chain joins TRBV6-4 to TRBJ2-6, with 8 positions matching TRBD1. Germline V gives CDR1 MRHNA, CDR2 SNTAGT. The V and J ends lost 0 bases and 0 bases, in that order; junction bases with no gene match: 10. This CDR3 comprises 20 residues. The CDR3: CASSDSNMAGGPSGANVLTF. As DNA, the CDR3 is TGTGCCAGCAGTGACTCGAATATGGCAGGGGGCCCCTCTGGGGCCAACGTCCTGACTTTC.

The chain combines TRBV5-4 with TRBJ2-3; possible D gene TRBD2, 6 bases. CDR3 size: 16 residues. The germline gives CDR1 SGHNT, CDR2 YYREEE (reference sequence). Trimming cost V 0 bases and J 2 bases, with 13 bases left between them. CDR3 sequence reads: CASSLDSRGATDTQYF. For the CDR3, the DNA is TGTGCCAGCAGCTTGGATTCCCGCGGGGCCACAGATACGCAGTATTTT.

The V and J genes are TRBV7-9 and TRBJ1-2; weak D call: TRBD1 (6 bases). There are 15 residues in the CDR3. Germline loops: CDR1 SEHNR, CDR2 FQNEAQ (reference sequence). Trimming took 1 base from V and 4 from J, leaving 13 bases between them. The CDR3 spells CASSLVEGGSYGYTF. The DNA of the CDR3 is TGTGCCAGCAGCTTAGTAGAGGGGGGGAGCTATGGCTACACCTTC.

V gene TRBV5-1 combines with J gene TRBJ2-1; a weak D match, TRBD2 (6 bases). This CDR3 spans 14 amino acids. Germline lookup yields CDR1 SGHRS and CDR2 YFSETQ. V lost 1 base and J 8 bases, leaving 13 bases between the germline ends. As DNA, the CDR3 is TGCGCCAGCAGCTTGAGCCCTAGCGTCGATGAGCAGTTCTTC. Amino acid sequence: CASSLSPSVDEQFF.

The chain carries TRBV28 and TRBJ2-7, with 8 bases identical to TRBD2. Per germline, CDR1 MDHEN and CDR2 SYDVKM. This CDR3 spans 15 amino acids. V shed 6 bases, J shed 7 bases, and the junction held 14 bases outside the gene matches. The DNA for the CDR3 is TGTGCCAGCAGCCCCGGGGGGGCGGGAGTTTCTGAGCAGTACTTC. Its translation: CASSPGGAGVSEQYF.

The chain recombines TRBV5-4 with TRBJ2-5; 14 bases are a match to TRBD2. The CDR3 contains 15 residues. V shed 3 bases and J 5 bases; nucleotides not matched to a gene: 3. Per germline, CDR1 SGHNT and CDR2 YYREEE (reference sequence). CDR3 bases: TGTGCCAGCAGCTCAGGGACTAGCGGGGGTGAGACCCAGTACTTC. Translating gives CASSSGTSGGETQYF.

The gene calls are TRBV19 and TRBJ2-1; D remains ambiguous. This CDR3 has 13 residues. CDR1 LNHDA and CDR2 SQIVND come from the germline V gene (reference sequence). V was trimmed by 1 base and J by 5 bases, leaving 6 bases between them. CDR3 region: CASSIGQNNEQFF. The DNA of the CDR3 is TGTGCCAGTAGTATAGGTCAGAACAATGAGCAGTTCTTC.